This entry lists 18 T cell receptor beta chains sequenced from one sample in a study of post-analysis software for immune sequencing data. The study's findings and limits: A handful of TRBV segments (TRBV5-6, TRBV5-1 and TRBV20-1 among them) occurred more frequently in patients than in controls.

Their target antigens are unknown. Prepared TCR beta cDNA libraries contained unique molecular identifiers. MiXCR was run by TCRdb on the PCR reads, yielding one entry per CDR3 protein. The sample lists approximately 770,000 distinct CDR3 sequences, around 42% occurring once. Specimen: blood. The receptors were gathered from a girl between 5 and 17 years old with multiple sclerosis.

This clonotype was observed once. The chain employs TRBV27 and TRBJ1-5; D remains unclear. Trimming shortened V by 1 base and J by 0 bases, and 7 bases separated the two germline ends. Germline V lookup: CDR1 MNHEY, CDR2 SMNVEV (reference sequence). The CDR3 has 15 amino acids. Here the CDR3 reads CASSLWADSNQPQHF. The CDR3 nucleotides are TGTGCCAGCAGTTTATGGGCGGATAGCAATCAGCCCCAGCATTTT.

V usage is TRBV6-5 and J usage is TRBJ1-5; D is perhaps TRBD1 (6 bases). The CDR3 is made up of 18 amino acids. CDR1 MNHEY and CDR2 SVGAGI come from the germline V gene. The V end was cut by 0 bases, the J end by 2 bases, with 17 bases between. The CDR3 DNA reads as TGTGCCAGCAGTTACTCCGGACAGCGGGATTATCGCAATCAGCCCCAGCATTTT. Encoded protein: CASSYSGQRDYRNQPQHF.

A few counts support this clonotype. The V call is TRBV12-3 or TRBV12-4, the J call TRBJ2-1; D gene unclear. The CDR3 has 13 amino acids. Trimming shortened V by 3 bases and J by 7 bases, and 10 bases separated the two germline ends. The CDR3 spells CASSLGYQNEQFF. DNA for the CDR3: TGTGCCAGCAGTTTGGGCTATCAGAATGAGCAGTTCTTC.

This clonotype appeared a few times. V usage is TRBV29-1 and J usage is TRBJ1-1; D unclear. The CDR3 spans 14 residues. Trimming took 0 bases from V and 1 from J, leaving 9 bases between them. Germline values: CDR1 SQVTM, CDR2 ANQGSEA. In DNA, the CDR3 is TGCAGCGTTGAAGACACATGGGGGAACACTGAAGCTTTCTTT. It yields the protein CSVEDTWGNTEAFF.

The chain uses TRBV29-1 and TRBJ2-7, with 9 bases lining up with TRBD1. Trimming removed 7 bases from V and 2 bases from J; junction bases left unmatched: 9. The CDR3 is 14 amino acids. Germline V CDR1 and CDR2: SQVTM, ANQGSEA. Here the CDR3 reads CSGAARDRAYEQYF. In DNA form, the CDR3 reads TGCAGCGGGGCCGCGCGGGACAGGGCCTACGAGCAGTACTTC.

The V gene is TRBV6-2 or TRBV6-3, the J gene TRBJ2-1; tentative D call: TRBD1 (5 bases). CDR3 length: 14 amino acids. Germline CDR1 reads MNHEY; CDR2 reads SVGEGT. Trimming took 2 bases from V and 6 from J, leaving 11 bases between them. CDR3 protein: CASSYEQGFNEQFF. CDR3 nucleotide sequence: TGTGCCAGCAGTTACGAGCAGGGATTCAATGAGCAGTTCTTC.

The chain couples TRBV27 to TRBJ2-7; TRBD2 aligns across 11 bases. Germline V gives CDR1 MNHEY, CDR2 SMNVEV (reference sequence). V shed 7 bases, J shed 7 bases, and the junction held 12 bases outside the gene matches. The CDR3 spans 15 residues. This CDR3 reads CASTETSGALREQYF. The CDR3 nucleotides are TGTGCCAGCACCGAGACTAGCGGGGCCTTGAGGGAGCAGTACTTC.

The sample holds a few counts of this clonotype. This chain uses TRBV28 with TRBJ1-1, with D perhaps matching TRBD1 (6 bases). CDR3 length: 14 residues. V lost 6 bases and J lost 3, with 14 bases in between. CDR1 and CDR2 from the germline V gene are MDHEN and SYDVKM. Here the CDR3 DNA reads TGTGCCAGCAGGAGAGACAGGAGTTACACTGAAGCTTTCTTT. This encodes CASRRDRSYTEAFF.

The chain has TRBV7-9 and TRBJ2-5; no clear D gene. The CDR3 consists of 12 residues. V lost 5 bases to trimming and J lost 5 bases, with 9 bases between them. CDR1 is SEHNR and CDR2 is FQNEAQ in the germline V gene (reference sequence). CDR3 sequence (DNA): TGTGCCAGCAGCAATAGTGTGGAGACCCAGTACTTC. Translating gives CASSNSVETQYF.

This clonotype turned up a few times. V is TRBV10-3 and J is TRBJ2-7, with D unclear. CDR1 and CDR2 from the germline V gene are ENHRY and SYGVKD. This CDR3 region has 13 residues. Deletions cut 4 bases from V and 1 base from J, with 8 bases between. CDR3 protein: CAISGEQSYEQYF. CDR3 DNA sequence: TGTGCCATCAGTGGAGAGCAATCCTACGAGCAGTACTTC.

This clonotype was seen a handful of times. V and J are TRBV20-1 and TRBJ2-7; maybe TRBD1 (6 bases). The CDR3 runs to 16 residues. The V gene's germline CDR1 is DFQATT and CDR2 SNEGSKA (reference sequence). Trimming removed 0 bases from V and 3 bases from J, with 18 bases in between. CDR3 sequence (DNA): TGCAGTGCTAGAGATCATCAGGGGCCCAGAATCTACGAGCAGTACTTC. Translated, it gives CSARDHQGPRIYEQYF.

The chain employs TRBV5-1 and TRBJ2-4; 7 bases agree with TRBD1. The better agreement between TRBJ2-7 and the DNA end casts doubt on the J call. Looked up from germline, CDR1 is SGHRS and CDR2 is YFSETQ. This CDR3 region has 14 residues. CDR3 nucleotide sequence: TGCGCCAGCAGCTTGACCGACAGGGCCAACGAGCAGTACTTC. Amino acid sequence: CASSLTDRANEQYF.

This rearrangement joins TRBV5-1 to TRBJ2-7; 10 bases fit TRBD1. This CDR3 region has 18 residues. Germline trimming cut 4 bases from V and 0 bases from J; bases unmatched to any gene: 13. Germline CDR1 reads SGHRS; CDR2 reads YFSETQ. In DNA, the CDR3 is TGCGCCAGCAGCCTGGGACAGGGGAGTTTGGTAAGCTCCTACGAGCAGTACTTC. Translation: CASSLGQGSLVSSYEQYF.

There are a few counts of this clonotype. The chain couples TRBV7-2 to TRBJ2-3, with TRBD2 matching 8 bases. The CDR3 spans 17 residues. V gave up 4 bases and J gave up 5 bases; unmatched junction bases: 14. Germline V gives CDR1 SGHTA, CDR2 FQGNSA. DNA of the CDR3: TGTGCCAGCAGCTATAGGGCTCTTACGGGAGGGAAAGATACGCAGTATTTT. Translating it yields CASSYRALTGGKDTQYF.

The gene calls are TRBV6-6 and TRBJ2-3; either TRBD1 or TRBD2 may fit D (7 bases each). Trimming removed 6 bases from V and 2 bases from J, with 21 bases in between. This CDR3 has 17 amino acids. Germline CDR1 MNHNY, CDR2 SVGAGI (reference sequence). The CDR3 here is CASSLPWQGGVTDTQYF. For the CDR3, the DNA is TGTGCCAGCAGCCTACCATGGCAGGGGGGGGTCACAGATACGCAGTATTTT.

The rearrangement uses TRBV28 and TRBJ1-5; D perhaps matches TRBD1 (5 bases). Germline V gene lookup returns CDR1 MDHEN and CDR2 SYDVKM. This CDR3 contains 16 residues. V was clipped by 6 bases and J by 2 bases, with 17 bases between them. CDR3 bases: TGTGCCAGCAGCGAAATACTAGGGGTAGGCAATCAGCCCCAGCATTTT. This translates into CASSEILGVGNQPQHF.

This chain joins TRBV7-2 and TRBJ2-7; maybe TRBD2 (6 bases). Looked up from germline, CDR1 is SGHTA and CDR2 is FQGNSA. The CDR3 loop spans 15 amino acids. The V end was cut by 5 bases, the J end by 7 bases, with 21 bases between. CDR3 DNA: TGTGCCAGCAGCCTACTACACCCCTGGGGACTGGAGCAGTACTTC. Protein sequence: CASSLLHPWGLEQYF.

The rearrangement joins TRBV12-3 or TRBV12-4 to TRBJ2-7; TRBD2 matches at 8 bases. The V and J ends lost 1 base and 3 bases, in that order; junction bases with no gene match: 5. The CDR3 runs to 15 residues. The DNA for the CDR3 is TGTGCCAGCAGTTTAGGTAGCGGGGACTACTACGAGCAGTACTTC. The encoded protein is CASSLGSGDYYEQYF.